This TCR beta chain was captured by sequencing in a study of T cells in Graves' hyperthyroidism and ophthalmopathy. The study, taken as a whole, reports: The model predicted ophthalmopathy a median approximately six months before onset.

Germline values: CDR1 LGHNA, CDR2 YNFKEQ. V lost 3 bases, J lost 2 bases, and 14 bases lay in between. The CDR3 extends over 15 amino acids. The sample holds a few counts of this clonotype. Its antigen is unidentified. The source material, RNA transcripts, was used to amplify TCR beta CDR3 regions. The HTBI set primed first-round TCR CDR3 RT-PCR. Via MiXCR, TCRdb re-called the multiplex PCR reads, giving one row per CDR3 protein. The table shows 490,000 or so distinct CDR3 sequences, with approximately 20% occurring only once. This TCR was recovered from a man aged 40-49 years with Graves' ophthalmopathy. The chain has TRBV4-2 and TRBJ2-7; possibly TRBD1 or TRBD2 for D (5 bases each). The sample was blood. CDR3 nucleotides: TGTGCCAGCAGCCATTACGGGACGGCCACCTACGAGCAGTACTTC. It codes for CASSHYGTATYEQYF.